A selection of T cell receptor beta chains follows, all from one sample in a study of cytomegalovirus exposure and HLA in healthy donors. Profiled with immunoSEQ multiplex PCR; TCRdb holds only in-frame clones, not every one. The sample lists approximately 100,000 clones, around 71% occurring once. Sequencing input: PBMCs. The receptors derive from a boy aged 5-17 years in good health and CMV-seronegative. CDR3s include the opening cysteine and the closing phenylalanine or tryptophan. The order of the fields is CDR3 length, J gene, clone size, V gene, D gene, CDR3 protein, CDR3 DNA. D genes are given only for firm matches. Clone size is shown for a subset of rows, as once, few, many or a class of expanded clone.

CDR3 length: 15; J gene: TRBJ1-5; clone size: NA; V gene: TRBV2; D gene: NA; CDR3 protein: CASNGQRYGNQPQHF; CDR3 DNA: TGTGCCAGCAATGGACAGCGATATGGCAATCAGCCCCAGCATTTT
CDR3 length: 12; J gene: TRBJ2-7; clone size: NA; V gene: TRBV6-5; D gene: NA; CDR3 protein: CASSTDSYEQYF; CDR3 DNA: TGTGCCAGCAGCACCGACAGTTACGAGCAGTACTTC
CDR3 length: 15; J gene: TRBJ2-3; clone size: NA; V gene: TRBV2; D gene: TRBD2; CDR3 protein: CASSPGLAGRDTQYF; CDR3 DNA: TGTGCCAGCAGCCCAGGACTAGCGGGGAGAGATACGCAGTATTTT
CDR3 length: 12; J gene: TRBJ1-1; clone size: few; V gene: TRBV19; D gene: NA; CDR3 protein: CASSQVGTEAFF; CDR3 DNA: TGTGCCAGTAGTCAGGTCGGCACTGAAGCTTTCTTT
CDR3 length: 17; J gene: TRBJ2-7; clone size: NA; V gene: TRBV2; D gene: TRBD2; CDR3 protein: CASSRQRGGGGPYEQYF; CDR3 DNA: TGTGCCAGCAGCCGACAGAGAGGCGGGGGGGGCCCCTACGAGCAGTACTTC
CDR3 length: 17; J gene: TRBJ2-3; clone size: few; V gene: TRBV5-1; D gene: NA; CDR3 protein: CASSFYLGLTDSDTQYF; CDR3 DNA: TGCGCCAGCAGCTTTTACTTAGGACTTACGGACTCAGATACGCAGTATTTT
CDR3 length: 13; J gene: TRBJ2-5; clone size: many; V gene: TRBV10-1; D gene: TRBD2; CDR3 protein: CASSETRESTQYF; CDR3 DNA: TGCGCCAGCAGTGAGACGCGGGAGTCGACCCAGTACTTC
CDR3 length: 13; J gene: TRBJ1-5; clone size: NA; V gene: TRBV19; D gene: NA; CDR3 protein: CASSMAAVGRLAF; CDR3 DNA: TGTGCCAGTAGTATGGCGGCTGTTGGTCGTCTGGCGTTT
CDR3 length: 15; J gene: TRBJ1-5; clone size: NA; V gene: TRBV2; D gene: NA; CDR3 protein: CASSGRGGAHQPQHF; CDR3 DNA: TGTGCCAGCAGTGGGCGCGGGGGGGCCCATCAGCCCCAGCATTTT
CDR3 length: 13; J gene: TRBJ1-5; clone size: NA; V gene: TRBV30; D gene: TRBD1; CDR3 protein: CAWSMQGGQPQHF; CDR3 DNA: TGTGCCTGGAGTATGCAAGGGGGCCAGCCCCAGCATTTT
CDR3 length: 16; J gene: TRBJ1-2; clone size: NA; V gene: TRBV27; D gene: NA; CDR3 protein: CASSFLFRLANYGYTF; CDR3 DNA: TGTGCCAGCAGTTTTCTTTTCCGCTTAGCGAACTATGGCTACACCTTC
CDR3 length: 14; J gene: TRBJ2-5; clone size: NA; V gene: TRBV19; D gene: NA; CDR3 protein: CASSIALAAKTQYF; CDR3 DNA: TGTGCCAGTAGTATAGCGCTAGCAGCGAAGACCCAGTACTTC